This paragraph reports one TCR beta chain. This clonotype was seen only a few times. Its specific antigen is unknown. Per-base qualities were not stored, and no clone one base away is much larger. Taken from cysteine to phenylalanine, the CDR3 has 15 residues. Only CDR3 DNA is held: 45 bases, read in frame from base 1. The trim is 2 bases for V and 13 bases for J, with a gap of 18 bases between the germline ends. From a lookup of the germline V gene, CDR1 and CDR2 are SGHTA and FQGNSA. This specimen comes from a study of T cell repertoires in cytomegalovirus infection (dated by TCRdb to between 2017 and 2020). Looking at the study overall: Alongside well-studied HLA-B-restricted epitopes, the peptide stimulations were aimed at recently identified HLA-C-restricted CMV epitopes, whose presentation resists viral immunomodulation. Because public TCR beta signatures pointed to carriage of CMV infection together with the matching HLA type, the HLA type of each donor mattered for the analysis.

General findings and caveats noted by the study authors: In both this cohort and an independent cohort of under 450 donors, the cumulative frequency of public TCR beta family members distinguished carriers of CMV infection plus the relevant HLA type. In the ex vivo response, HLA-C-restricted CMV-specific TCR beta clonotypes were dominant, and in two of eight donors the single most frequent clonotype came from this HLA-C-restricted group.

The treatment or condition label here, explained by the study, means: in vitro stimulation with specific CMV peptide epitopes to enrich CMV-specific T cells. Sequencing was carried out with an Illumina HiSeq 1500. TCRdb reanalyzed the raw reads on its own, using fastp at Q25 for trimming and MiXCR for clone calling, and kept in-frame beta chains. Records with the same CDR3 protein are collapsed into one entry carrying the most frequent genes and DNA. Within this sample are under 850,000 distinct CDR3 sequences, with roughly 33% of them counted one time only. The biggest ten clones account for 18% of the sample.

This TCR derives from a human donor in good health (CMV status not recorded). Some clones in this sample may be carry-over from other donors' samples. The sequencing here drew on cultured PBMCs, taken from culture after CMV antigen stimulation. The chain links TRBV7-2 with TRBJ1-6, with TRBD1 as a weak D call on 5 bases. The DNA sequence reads TGTGCCAGCAGCTTATTGATATCGGCGGAGGGGCCCCTCCACTTT. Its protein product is CASSLLISAEGPLHF.